Listed below are T cell receptor beta chains from one sample, sequenced in a study of control samples from healthy donors and cancer patients. The method was immunoSEQ multiplex PCR; TCRdb's version includes in-frame clones alone and lacks a portion of them. The data contain over 80,000 clones, 91% of them singletons. Material for sequencing was blood. These receptors all come from a man aged 25-45 years in good health. Both conserved end residues are part of each CDR3. The D gene is left open where the match is weak. Clone size is stated in some rows and not others, as once, few, many or a class when expanded.

TRBD1 | TRBJ2-3 | once | TRBV3-1/TRBV3-2 | TGTGCCAGCAGCCAGGACAGGGTCACAGATACGCAGTATTTT | CASSQDRVTDTQYF
- | TRBJ1-5 | - | TRBV19 | TGTGCCAGCCTCCCCACGACGGATCGCAATCAGCCCCAGCATTTT | CASLPTTDRNQPQHF
TRBD1 | TRBJ2-7 | - | TRBV15 | TGTGCCACCAGCAGCCGAGACAGGGGACCCTACGAGCAGTACTTC | CATSSRDRGPYEQYF
TRBD1 | TRBJ2-2 | - | TRBV5-1 | TGCGCCAGCAGCTTAAATGGACAGGGCCTTAACACCGGGGAGCTGTTTTTT | CASSLNGQGLNTGELFF
- | TRBJ1-2 | - | TRBV29-1 | TGCAGCGTGGCCGGACGTCCTTATGGCTACACCTTC | CSVAGRPYGYTF
- | TRBJ2-7 | - | TRBV2 | TGTGCCAGCAGTGAAGCCTTCACGGGCAGGGTCCACGAGCAGTACTTC | CASSEAFTGRVHEQYF
- | TRBJ2-5 | once | TRBV29-1 | TGCAGCGTTGGATCGGGTAGAGAGACCCAGTACTTC | CSVGSGRETQYF
- | TRBJ1-5 | - | TRBV2 | TGTGCCAGCAGGGAGGGGGGACAAGGTCAGCCCCAGCATTTT | CASREGGQGQPQHF
- | TRBJ2-7 | - | TRBV4-3 | TGCGCCAGCAGCCAAGCTAACAGGGACCGCTACGGGCAGTACTTC | CASSQANRDRYGQYF
TRBD2 | TRBJ2-3 | - | TRBV29-1 | TGCAGCGTTGGGGCGGGAGGGCAAGCAGATACGCAGTATTTT | CSVGAGGQADTQYF
- | TRBJ1-1 | once | TRBV6-2/TRBV6-3 | TGTGCCAGCAGTTACTCTGGTCTTACTGAAGCTTTCTTT | CASSYSGLTEAFF
- | TRBJ1-2 | - | TRBV20-1 | TGCAGTGCTAGAAGACAAAGTGGCTACACCTTC | CSARRQSGYTF
- | TRBJ2-3 | - | TRBV5-8 | TGTGCCAGCAGCTTAGACAAGCAGCATACGCAGTATTTT | CASSLDKQHTQYF
TRBD1 | TRBJ2-2 | - | TRBV9 | TGTGCCAGCAGCGGAACAGGGGGCGTAAAAGCCGGGGAGCTGTTTTTT | CASSGTGGVKAGELFF
- | TRBJ2-2 | - | TRBV27 | TGTGCCAGCAGTTTGAGGGGGAGGAGGACCGGGGAGCTGTTTTTT | CASSLRGRRTGELFF
TRBD2 | TRBJ2-7 | - | TRBV24-1 | TGTGCCACTAGTGGGACTACGCGGGAGCAGTACTTC | CATSGTTREQYF
TRBD1 | TRBJ1-5 | - | TRBV10-3 | TGTGCCATCAGGTCCGGGACAGATAGCAATCAGCCCCAGCATTTT | CAIRSGTDSNQPQHF
- | TRBJ1-2 | - | TRBV28 | TGTGCCAGCAGCTCCCCGGGGGGGCCCGCTAATGGTAACTATGGCTACACCTTC | CASSSPGGPANGNYGYTF
- | TRBJ2-3 | - | TRBV30 | TGTGCCTGGGCGGGGCCAGACAGGCCAGATACGCAGTATTTT | CAWAGPDRPDTQYF
- | TRBJ1-2 | - | TRBV25-1 | TGTGCCAGCAGTGAATCGCAGGGACCTAACTATGGCTACACCTTC | CASSESQGPNYGYTF
TRBD1 | TRBJ1-2 | - | TRBV5-5 | TGTGCCAGCAGCTTGACCGGGACAGGCTATGGCTACACCTTC | CASSLTGTGYGYTF
TRBD2 | TRBJ2-1 | few | TRBV24-1 | TGTGCCACCAGTGATTCGTCCGCGGGAGGGTCCCGCAATGAGCAGTTCTTC | CATSDSSAGGSRNEQFF
- | TRBJ2-7 | once | TRBV3-1/TRBV3-2 | TGTGCCAGCAGCCAAGGTGGCTACGAGCAGTACTTC | CASSQGGYEQYF
- | TRBJ2-5 | - | TRBV5-5 | TGTGCCAGCAGCTTGGGTGGCGGTCCTCAAGAGACCCAGTACTTC | CASSLGGGPQETQYF
TRBD1 | TRBJ1-2 | - | TRBV3-1/TRBV3-2 | TGTGCCAGCAGCCAAGTAGACAGGGGGAATGGCTACACCTTC | CASSQVDRGNGYTF
- | TRBJ2-1 | - | TRBV6-6 | TGTGCCAGCAGGTTTACAGGGAATGAGCAGTTCTTC | CASRFTGNEQFF
- | TRBJ1-1 | once | TRBV7-9 | TGTGCCAGCAGCTTAGTCCCCACTGAAGCTTTCTTT | CASSLVPTEAFF
- | TRBJ1-1 | once | TRBV3-1/TRBV3-2 | TGTGCCAGCAGCCAAGGGTCCAGGGCGAACACTGAAGCCTTCTTT | CASSQGSRANTEAFF
TRBD1 | TRBJ2-2 | - | TRBV14 | TGTGCCAGCGGTGGACAGGGTACCGGGGAGCTGTTTTTT | CASGGQGTGELFF
- | TRBJ1-3 | - | TRBV28 | TGTGCCAGCAGTTTAAGAGGGGGTGGTGGAAACACCATATATTTT | CASSLRGGGGNTIYF
- | TRBJ1-2 | - | TRBV4-1 | TGCGCCAGCAGCCAAGCCCAAGCCCGGAACTATGGCTACACCTTC | CASSQAQARNYGYTF
TRBD2 | TRBJ2-1 | - | TRBV5-1 | TGCGCCAGCAGCTTTTTCCCTAGCGGGAGTACCTACAATGAGCAGTTCTTC | CASSFFPSGSTYNEQFF
TRBD2 | TRBJ2-5 | - | TRBV3-1/TRBV3-2 | TGTGCCAGCAGGCGGACTAGCGGGAGGAAACAAGAGACCCAGTACTTC | CASRRTSGRKQETQYF
TRBD1 | TRBJ2-2 | - | TRBV7-2 | TGTGCCAGCAGCTCCTCGGACAGGGGGCCCCTAAGAAACACCGGGGAGCTGTTTTTT | CASSSSDRGPLRNTGELFF
TRBD1 | TRBJ1-3 | - | TRBV25-1 | TGTGCCAGCAGTACCCTTGGACAGGGACGCTCTGGAAACACCATATATTTT | CASSTLGQGRSGNTIYF
- | TRBJ2-3 | - | TRBV14 | TGTGCCAGCAGCCAAGATTGGGGCGGTCACTCCACGTCAGATACGCAGTATTTT | CASSQDWGGHSTSDTQYF
TRBD1 | TRBJ2-5 | - | TRBV12-3/TRBV12-4 | TGTGCCAGCAGTTTCACAGGGGCGGAGACCCAGTACTTC | CASSFTGAETQYF
TRBD2 | TRBJ2-3 | - | TRBV19 | TGTGCCAGTAGTATTACACCTAGCGGGGTGGGGACAGATACGCAGTATTTT | CASSITPSGVGTDTQYF
- | TRBJ1-1 | - | TRBV12-3/TRBV12-4 | TGTGCCAGCAGTTTCCGGGTGGGAACTGAAGCTTTCTTT | CASSFRVGTEAFF
- | TRBJ1-1 | - | TRBV12-3/TRBV12-4 | TGTGCCAGCAGCCCGAACACTGAAGCTTTCTTT | CASSPNTEAFF
- | TRBJ1-1 | - | TRBV4-1 | TGCGCCAGCAGCCAAGATTCCCAGGGCGGCACTGAAGCTTTCTTT | CASSQDSQGGTEAFF
- | TRBJ2-3 | - | TRBV6-5 | TGTGCCAGCAGTTATGGACACCGGGGGGATACGCAGTATTTT | CASSYGHRGDTQYF
- | TRBJ1-6 | - | TRBV27 | TGTGCCAGCCATTGGGGAGGGATAAATAATTCACCCCTCCACTTT | CASHWGGINNSPLHF